The 4 T cell receptor beta chains below come from one sample, sequenced in a study of T-cell memory formation after mild COVID-19. TCRdb reanalysed the 5' RACE reads using MiXCR and keeps one entry per CDR3 protein. The sample consists of a few hundred thousand distinct CDR3 sequences, roughly 18% of them appearing once. Sample: PBMCs or a T cell subset sorted from them (not recorded which). These receptors came from a man aged 18 to 29 who had mild COVID-19 (a few samples of this study predate the infection). Cell type and time point are not known.

V gene TRBV12-3 or TRBV12-4 combines with J gene TRBJ1-2, with D hard to call. The CDR3 is 14 residues long. V shed 0 bases and J shed 2 bases, with 7 bases lying between them. CDR3: CASSLASWNYGYTF. The CDR3 nucleotides are TGTGCCAGCAGTTTAGCCAGTTGGAACTATGGCTACACCTTC.

This clonotype came up a few times. The gene calls are TRBV5-6 and TRBJ1-6; no firm D call. CDR3 length equals 13 residues. V was cut by 2 bases and J by 8 bases, with 8 bases left in between. The germline gives CDR1 SGHDT, CDR2 YYEEEE. CDR3 nucleotide sequence: TGTGCCAGCAGCTTAGCTGGCGATTCACCCCTCCACTTT. Its protein is CASSLAGDSPLHF.

This clonotype was observed a few times. The rearrangement joins TRBV15 to TRBJ2-4; the D gene is possibly TRBD1 (5 bases). The CDR3 covers 15 residues. V lost 1 base to trimming and J lost 8 bases, with 15 bases between them. Germline CDR1 and CDR2: LNHNV and YYDKDF (reference sequence). The CDR3, as DNA: TGTGCCACCAGCAGAGGGGATAGGGGTCTTTACATTCAGTACTTC. This translates into CATSRGDRGLYIQYF.

The chain combines TRBV11-2 with TRBJ2-1; D is perhaps TRBD2 (5 bases). V was clipped by 5 bases and J by 1 base, with 15 bases between them. Per germline, CDR1 SGHAT and CDR2 FQNNGV. CDR3 length equals 16 residues. DNA of the CDR3: TGTGCCAGCAGCCCCCACGGGGTGAGGTCCTACAATGAGCAGTTCTTC. Protein: CASSPHGVRSYNEQFF.